This T cell receptor (beta chain) was captured by sequencing in a study of blood T cell repertoires in COVID-19. This clone came up once. Clones were read by immunoSEQ multiplex PCR, and TCRdb kept only the in-frame ones, dropping some. Of 97,000 or so clones listed, around 90% are singletons. This receptor was obtained from a man in his forties or fifties with active COVID-19. Sequencing input: peripheral blood.

In DNA form, the CDR3 reads TGCAGTGCTAGTGTAACAGGGGTGGCAGATACGCAGTATTTT. It yields the protein CSASVTGVADTQYF. This chain connects TRBV20-1 to TRBJ2-3, with TRBD1 matching 7 bases. With 3 bases clipped from V and 4 bases from J, the junction kept 7 bases outside the gene matches. The CDR3 extends over 14 amino acids. From germline, CDR1 is DFQATT and CDR2 SNEGSKA (reference sequence).